Sequencing of this T cell receptor (beta chain) was carried out in a study of blood T cell repertoires in COVID-19. Study-wide background: Collection of acute and convalescent COVID-19 samples took place in the United States, Italy and Spain. From T cells, B-cell-depleted T cells, or PBMCs came the material, which was cDNA or gDNA.

Authors' data handling: It was from reference gene primer amplification that nucleated cell counts were estimated. Only in-frame clones appear in the TCRdb table, and some are missing; sequencing was by immunoSEQ multiplex PCR. V and J calls and clone size are given by that table; D and trimming were obtained from the DNA. This table has roughly 230,000 clones, 70% to 90% appearing once. CDR3 size: 13 residues. The V end lost 2 bases, the J end lost 4 bases, and 6 bases lay between the germline ends. Germline CDR1 reads SGHNT; CDR2 reads YENEEA. Specimen: peripheral blood. The receptor was derived from a man aged 35 to 55 with acute or convalescent COVID-19. This chain joins TRBV11-3 and TRBJ2-1; D remains ambiguous. CDR3: CASSLTPYNEQFF. CDR3 nucleotides: TGTGCCAGCAGCTTAACTCCATACAATGAGCAGTTCTTC.